This T cell receptor (beta chain) originates from a study of blood T cell repertoires in COVID-19. In the study overall: Sites in the United States, Italy and Spain provided acute and convalescent COVID-19 samples. PBMCs, B-cell-depleted T cells, or T cells provided the cDNA or gDNA that made up the material.

In the source study's methods: Reference gene primer amplification gave nucleated cell count estimates. Only in-frame clones appear in the TCRdb table, and some are missing; sequencing was by immunoSEQ multiplex PCR. That table is the source of V, J and clone size, and D and trimming were worked out from the DNA. Here the sample spans more than 70,000 clones, around 90% being singletons. J lost 4 bases, V lost 3 bases, and 7 bases had no gene match. CDR3 size: 14 residues. Germline CDR1 reads SQVTM; CDR2 reads ANQGSEA. The origin of this receptor is a woman in her 50s with active or convalescent COVID-19. The sample consisted of peripheral blood. The V gene is TRBV29-1, the J gene TRBJ1-1; 8 bases align to TRBD1. CDR3 loop: CSVEDRALPTEAFF. CDR3 DNA sequence: TGCAGCGTTGAGGACAGGGCCCTACCCACTGAAGCTTTCTTT.